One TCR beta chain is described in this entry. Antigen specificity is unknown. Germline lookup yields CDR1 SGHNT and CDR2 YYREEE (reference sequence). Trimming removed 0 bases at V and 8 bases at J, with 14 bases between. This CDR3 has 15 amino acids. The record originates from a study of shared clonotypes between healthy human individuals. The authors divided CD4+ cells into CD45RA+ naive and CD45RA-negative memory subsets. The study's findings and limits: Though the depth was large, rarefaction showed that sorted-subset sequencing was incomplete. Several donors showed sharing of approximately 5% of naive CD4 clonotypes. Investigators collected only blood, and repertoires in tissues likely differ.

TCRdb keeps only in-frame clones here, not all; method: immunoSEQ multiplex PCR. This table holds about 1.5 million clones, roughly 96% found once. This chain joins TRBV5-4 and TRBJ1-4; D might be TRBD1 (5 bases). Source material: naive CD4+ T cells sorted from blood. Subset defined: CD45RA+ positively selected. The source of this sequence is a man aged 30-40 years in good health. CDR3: CASSLEGTRPEKLFF. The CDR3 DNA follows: TGTGCCAGCAGCTTGGAAGGGACCCGGCCCGAAAAACTGTTTTTT.